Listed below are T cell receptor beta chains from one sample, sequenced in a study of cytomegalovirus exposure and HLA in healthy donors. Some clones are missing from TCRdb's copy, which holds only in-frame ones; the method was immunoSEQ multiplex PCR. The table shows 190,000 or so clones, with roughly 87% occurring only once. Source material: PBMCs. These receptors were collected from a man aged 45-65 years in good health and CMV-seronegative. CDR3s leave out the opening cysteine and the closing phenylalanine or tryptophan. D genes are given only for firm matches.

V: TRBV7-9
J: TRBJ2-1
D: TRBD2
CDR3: ASSPRGSGGHSNEQF

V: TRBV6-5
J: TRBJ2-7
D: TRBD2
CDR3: ASRRGREGSYEQY

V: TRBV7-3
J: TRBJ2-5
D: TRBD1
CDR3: ASSWTGGEQETQY

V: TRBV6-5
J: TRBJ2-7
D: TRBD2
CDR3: ASSYSKRGGSYEQY

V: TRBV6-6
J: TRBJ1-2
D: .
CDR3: ASSSWGPGDGYT

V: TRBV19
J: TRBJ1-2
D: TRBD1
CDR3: ASIETGGAYGYT

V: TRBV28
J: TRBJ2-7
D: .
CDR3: ASSLLAYEQY

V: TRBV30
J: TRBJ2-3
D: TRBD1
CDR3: AHQPGQGLATDTQY

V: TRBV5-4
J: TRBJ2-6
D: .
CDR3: ASSWKGDSGANVLT

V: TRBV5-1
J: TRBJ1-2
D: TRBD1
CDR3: ASSYGTGTINYGYT

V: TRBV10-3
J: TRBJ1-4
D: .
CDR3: AISESIPTRGSNEKLF

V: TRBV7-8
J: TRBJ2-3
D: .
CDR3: ASSLALWSGDKRDTQY

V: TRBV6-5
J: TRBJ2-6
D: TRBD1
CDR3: ASRQQGPGANVLT